This is a list of T cell receptor beta chains from one sample in a study of control samples from healthy donors and cancer patients. The protocol was immunoSEQ multiplex PCR, while the TCRdb copy is restricted to in-frame clones and leaves out a portion. This table has 400,000 to 450,000 clones, over 75% appearing once. Sequencing used PBMCs. Every receptor here comes from a man aged 40-55 years with head and neck cancer. Both conserved end residues are part of each CDR3. The D gene is left open where the match is weak. Some rows have no size entry. The others give once, few or many, or a class for an expanded clone.

NA	TRBD1	TRBV5-1	TRBJ1-1	TGCGCCAGCAGCTTCCGGGACAGCGGAACTGAAGCTTTCTTT	CASSFRDSGTEAFF
NA	TRBD2	TRBV19	TRBJ2-5	TGTGCCAGTAGTATTGCACTAGCGGAGACCCAGTACTTC	CASSIALAETQYF
few	TRBD1	TRBV5-4	TRBJ2-5	TGTGCCAGCAGCTCGACAGGGTACCAAGAGACCCAGTACTTC	CASSSTGYQETQYF
NA	NA	TRBV9	TRBJ2-6	TGTGCTAGCAGCGTAGAGAACACCTATCCCATTATTGGGGCCAACGTCCTGACTTTC	CASSVENTYPIIGANVLTF
NA	TRBD1	TRBV9	TRBJ1-3	TGTGCCAGCACCCCAGGGGGGCTTTTCTCTGGAAACACCATATATTTT	CASTPGGLFSGNTIYF
NA	NA	TRBV7-9	TRBJ1-1	TGTGCCAGCAGCTTAGGGGTGTCGACTGAAGCTTTCTTT	CASSLGVSTEAFF
NA	NA	TRBV12-3/TRBV12-4	TRBJ2-5	TGTGCCAGCAGTTTAGGAGCCCAAGAGACCCAGTACTTC	CASSLGAQETQYF
NA	NA	TRBV5-1	TRBJ2-3	TGCGCCAGCAGCCTACGGGATACGCAGTATTTT	CASSLRDTQYF
NA	NA	TRBV7-6	TRBJ2-1	TGTGCCAGCAGCCTCGAAGAGAGCCAAACGCGCTACAATGAGCAGTTCTTC	CASSLEESQTRYNEQFF
NA	NA	TRBV9	TRBJ2-1	TGTGCCAGCAGCGTCGACAGCCCGCGCTCCTACAATGAGCAGTTCTTC	CASSVDSPRSYNEQFF
few	TRBD1	TRBV9	TRBJ1-2	TGTGCCAGCAGCCTGGGACAGGGACCACACTATGGCTACACCTTC	CASSLGQGPHYGYTF
NA	NA	TRBV10-2	TRBJ2-7	TGCGCCAGCAGTGGAGCGAACCCCTACGAGCAGTACTTC	CASSGANPYEQYF
few	NA	TRBV10-3	TRBJ1-1	TGTGCCACCGGAAACAAGAAAGACACTGAAGCTTTCTTT	CATGNKKDTEAFF
NA	TRBD1	TRBV25-1	TRBJ1-4	TGTGCCAGCAGTGAATATAGGGACAGTTCTAATGAAAAACTGTTTTTT	CASSEYRDSSNEKLFF
once	NA	TRBV3-1/TRBV3-2	TRBJ1-4	TGTGCCAGCAGCCAACGGGAAAAACTGTTTTTT	CASSQREKLFF
once	TRBD2	TRBV27	TRBJ2-7	TGTGCCAGCAGTTTAAGCCTGGCTAGCGGGCGCATCTACGAGCAGTACTTC	CASSLSLASGRIYEQYF
NA	NA	TRBV15	TRBJ2-7	TGTGCCACCAGCAGAGAGGCTCTGGGCGAGCAGTACTTC	CATSREALGEQYF
once	TRBD1	TRBV7-9	TRBJ2-7	TGTGCCAGCACCTCGCGATTGGACAGGGAGTTTTACGAGCAGTACTTC	CASTSRLDREFYEQYF
NA	TRBD1	TRBV5-6	TRBJ1-2	TGTGCCAGCAGCAGGGGACAGGGTGAAAACTATGGCTACACCTTC	CASSRGQGENYGYTF
NA	TRBD2	TRBV2	TRBJ2-7	TGTGCCAGCACTGAAAGGCTAGCGGGAGGACCTTACGAGCAGTACTTC	CASTERLAGGPYEQYF
NA	NA	TRBV5-1	TRBJ1-1	TGCGCCAGCAGCTTGTTACCCCGATCGACTGAAGCTTTCTTT	CASSLLPRSTEAFF
NA	TRBD1	TRBV5-1	TRBJ2-5	TGCGCCAGCAGCTTGGTCCTGGACAGGGGTAGCCAAGAGACCCAGTACTTC	CASSLVLDRGSQETQYF
NA	TRBD2	TRBV9	TRBJ2-5	TGTGCCAGCAGCGTCGGGAGCGGGGGGGCATCCGAGACCCAGTACTTC	CASSVGSGGASETQYF
NA	TRBD1	TRBV7-2	TRBJ1-2	TGTGCCAGCAGCTTAGCGAACCCGGGACAGAAGGAAGGCTACACCTTC	CASSLANPGQKEGYTF
NA	NA	TRBV30	TRBJ2-1	TGTGCCTGGAGTGGGATAATCCAATCCTACAATGAGCAGTTCTTC	CAWSGIIQSYNEQFF
NA	NA	TRBV21-1	TRBJ2-4	TGTGCCAGCAGCAAAGCGTCAGACATTCAGTACTTC	CASSKASDIQYF
NA	NA	TRBV5-4	TRBJ2-7	TGTGCCAGCAGCTTGGAACCTCCCTACGAGCAGTACTTC	CASSLEPPYEQYF
NA	NA	TRBV7-3	TRBJ2-1	TGTGCCAGCAGCTTACAGGGAGGAGATGAGCAGTTCTTC	CASSLQGGDEQFF
NA	NA	TRBV5-1	TRBJ1-4	TGCGCCAGCAGCTTGGACAAGGGGCGGGAAAAACTGTTTTTT	CASSLDKGREKLFF
NA	TRBD1	TRBV10-1	TRBJ2-2	TGCGCCAGCAGTGACCGGGACAGGGGGCATACCGGGGAGCTGTTTTTT	CASSDRDRGHTGELFF
NA	NA	TRBV28	TRBJ1-2	TGTGCCAGCACTTCAGGAGGCGACTATGGCTACACCTTC	CASTSGGDYGYTF
NA	TRBD1	TRBV4-3	TRBJ2-7	TGCGCCAGCAGCCAAGCAAGATCACAGGGGTACGAGCAGTACTTC	CASSQARSQGYEQYF
NA	NA	TRBV27	TRBJ2-7	TGTGCCAGCAGTTTTGCCGGCTCCTACGAGCAGTACTTC	CASSFAGSYEQYF
NA	NA	TRBV7-9	TRBJ2-1	TGTGCCAGCAGCTTAGACAGGCGTCTCTACAATGAGCAGTTCTTC	CASSLDRRLYNEQFF
few	NA	TRBV9	TRBJ1-2	TGTGCCAGCAGCGTAGCGCTGGACAGATCCTCTGGCTACACCTTC	CASSVALDRSSGYTF
NA	NA	TRBV7-7	TRBJ2-5	TGTGCTAGCAGCTTACTCGGGGGCGGAGAGACCCAGTACTTC	CASSLLGGGETQYF
NA	NA	TRBV5-1	TRBJ2-7	TGCGCCAGCAGCCCGGAAAGGGGGGCTTTAAGCGAGCAGTACTTC	CASSPERGALSEQYF
NA	NA	TRBV15	TRBJ2-7	TGTGCCACCAGCAGGGGTAAGGGCTACGAGCAGTACTTC	CATSRGKGYEQYF
NA	NA	TRBV4-2	TRBJ2-2	TGTGCCAGCAGCCAGCGGGAGAACACCGGGGAGCTGTTTTTT	CASSQRENTGELFF
NA	TRBD1	TRBV5-1	TRBJ2-5	TGCGCCAGCAGCGGGGGACAGGGAGAGACCCAGTACTTC	CASSGGQGETQYF
NA	NA	TRBV9	TRBJ2-6	TGTGCCAGCAGCGTCAGCACCTTAGGGTCAGAAGTAAACTCTGGGGCCAACGTCCTGACTTTC	CASSVSTLGSEVNSGANVLTF
NA	NA	TRBV10-1	TRBJ1-2	TGCGCCAGCAGTGAGTCCAGGGAAAGTAATGGCTACACCTTC	CASSESRESNGYTF
NA	TRBD1	TRBV5-4	TRBJ2-5	TGTGCCAGCAGCTTGGTGCCAGGGGGAAGGGAGACCCAGTACTTC	CASSLVPGGRETQYF
NA	NA	TRBV11-2	TRBJ1-1	TGTGCCAGCAGCTTAGTTGTGGGAAACACTGAAGCTTTCTTT	CASSLVVGNTEAFF
NA	TRBD1	TRBV7-3	TRBJ1-1	TGTGCCAGCAGCCCCCAGGGACAGGGAAACACTGAAGCTTTCTTT	CASSPQGQGNTEAFF
NA	NA	TRBV5-1	TRBJ1-4	TGCGCCAGCAGCTTGGAACCTGGGACAAACAATGAAAAACTGTTTTTT	CASSLEPGTNNEKLFF
NA	TRBD1	TRBV27	TRBJ1-2	TGTGCCAGCAGTTTAACGGGACAGGGCGCCTATGGCTACACCTTC	CASSLTGQGAYGYTF
NA	NA	TRBV5-1	TRBJ2-2	TGCGCCAGCAGCAAAGATCTAGGGGGTACCGGGGAGCTGTTTTTT	CASSKDLGGTGELFF
NA	TRBD1	TRBV5-1	TRBJ2-5	TGCGCCAGCAGCTTGGAGCTACAGGGGAAAGAGACCCAGTACTTC	CASSLELQGKETQYF
NA	NA	TRBV18	TRBJ2-1	TGTGCCAGCTCACCATCTGGAGGGATTGAGCAGTTCTTC	CASSPSGGIEQFF
NA	TRBD2	TRBV7-3	TRBJ2-1	TGTGCCAGCAGCCCGCGACTCCTTCCGGGACTAGCGGCTGACAATGAGCAGTTCTTC	CASSPRLLPGLAADNEQFF
NA	NA	TRBV30	TRBJ1-2	TGTGCCCTTAGCCGGGGGACTAACTATGGCTACACCTTC	CALSRGTNYGYTF
NA	NA	TRBV30	TRBJ2-2	TGTGCCTTCGGGGCAGAGACGAACACCGGGGAGCTGTTTTTT	CAFGAETNTGELFF
NA	TRBD1	TRBV27	TRBJ2-3	TGTGCCAGCAGTTTAGGACAGGGTGCAGATACGCAGTATTTT	CASSLGQGADTQYF
NA	NA	TRBV27	TRBJ1-1	TGTGCCAGCAGTTTATACGACGGCTTTAACACTGAAGCTTTCTTT	CASSLYDGFNTEAFF
NA	NA	TRBV4-2	TRBJ1-1	TGTGCCAGCAGCCAAGCTCATTCAGGAACGAACACTGAAGCTTTCTTT	CASSQAHSGTNTEAFF
NA	NA	TRBV5-1	TRBJ2-3	TGCGCCAGCAGCTTAAGCACAGATACGCAGTATTTT	CASSLSTDTQYF
NA	TRBD1	TRBV4-3	TRBJ2-7	TGCGCCAGCAGCCACTTAGGACCGGGACAGGGGTCCTACGAGCAGTACTTC	CASSHLGPGQGSYEQYF
few	NA	TRBV7-9	TRBJ1-1	TGTGCCAGCAGAAAGGCTAATGACGGGGCGTTGGGCACTGAAGCTTTCTTT	CASRKANDGALGTEAFF
NA	NA	TRBV30	TRBJ2-5	TGTGCCTGGAGTGTACCGGGGCAGGGGTGGACCCAGTACTTC	CAWSVPGQGWTQYF